These 25 T cell receptor beta chains came from one sample sequenced in a study of T cell responses to AZD1222 COVID-19 vaccine. Only in-frame clones appear in the TCRdb table, and some are missing; sequencing was by immunoSEQ multiplex PCR. This sample has 80,000 to 100,000 clones; approximately 83% occur once, and the top ten carry roughly 3.1%. Sequenced here: peripheral blood, sampled 28 days after the second AZD1222 dose. The origin of the receptors is an adult who received the AZD1222 COVID-19 vaccine.

This chain joins TRBV5-1 and TRBJ1-1; no firm D call. The germline gives CDR1 SGHRS, CDR2 YFSETQ. CDR3 size: 13 residues. Deletions cut 4 bases from V and 0 bases from J, with 7 bases between. This CDR3 is CASSHGMNTEAFF. CDR3 nucleotide sequence: TGCGCCAGCAGCCACGGTATGAACACTGAAGCTTTCTTT.

The CDR3 region is CASQEGRTGELFF. In DNA, the CDR3 is TGTGCCAGCCAGGAGGGTAGAACCGGGGAGCTGTTTTTT. The gene calls are TRBV7-9 and TRBJ2-2, with a weak D call TRBD2 (6 bases). Germline CDR1 is SEHNR and CDR2 is FQNEAQ (reference sequence). This CDR3 has 13 amino acids. V lost 8 bases and J 5 bases, leaving 12 bases between the germline ends. The whole variable domain, filled in from reference TRBV7-9 and TRBJ2-2, reads DTGVSQNPRHKITKRGQNVTFRCDPISEHNRLYWYRQTLGQGPEFLTYFQNEAQLEKSRLLSDRFSAERPKGSFSTLEIQRTEQGDSAMYLCASQEGRTGELFFGEGSRLTVL.

The rearrangement links TRBV11-2 to TRBJ2-7; 11 nucleotides match TRBD1. The junction had 10 bases not matched to a gene; V was cut back by 5 bases and J by 7 bases. CDR1 and CDR2 from the germline V gene are SGHAT and FQNNGV. The CDR3 loop spans 15 amino acids. CDR3 coding DNA: TGTGCCAGCAGCAGAGCAGGACAGGGGGCAAATGAGCAGTACTTC. It translates to CASSRAGQGANEQYF.

J is TRBJ1-1 and V is TRBV29-1; 7 nucleotides match TRBD1. CDR1 is SQVTM, CDR2 ANQGSEA, per germline. The CDR3 loop spans 14 amino acids. V was pared by 6 bases and J by 0 bases, with 7 bases of the junction left unmatched. The chain's CDR3 is CSVGLQGMNTEAFF. CDR3 sequence (DNA): TGCAGCGTGGGGTTACAGGGGATGAACACTGAAGCTTTCTTT.

The V and J genes are TRBV19 and TRBJ2-2; 8 bases are shared with TRBD1. The CDR3 contains 15 residues. The germline V gene has CDR1 LNHDA and CDR2 SQIVND (reference sequence). V lost 4 bases to trimming and J lost 4 bases; unmatched junction nucleotides: 5. In DNA form, the CDR3 reads TGTGCCAGTAGTACATCAGGGGGCCCCACCGGGGAGCTGTTTTTT. Protein product: CASSTSGGPTGELFF.

V and J are TRBV30 and TRBJ2-7; no reliable D call. CDR3 length: 14 residues. Germline CDR1 reads GTSNPN; CDR2 reads SVGIG (reference sequence). The V end was cut by 2 bases, the J end by 0 bases, with 11 bases between. The CDR3 sequence is CAWSLGLLSYEQYF. DNA for the CDR3: TGTGCCTGGAGTCTCGGGTTACTCTCCTACGAGCAGTACTTC.

The chain recombines TRBV3-1 (or the pseudogene TRBV3-2) with TRBJ1-3; a possible D gene is TRBD1 (5 bases). V shed 4 bases and J shed 8 bases, with 21 bases lying between them. The CDR3 covers 16 residues. Looked up from germline, CDR1 is LGHDT and CDR2 is YNNKEL (reference sequence). CDR3 amino acids: CASSPGRQGRLHTIYF. Written as DNA, the CDR3 is TGTGCCAGCAGCCCCGGAAGGCAGGGCAGGCTTCACACCATATATTTT.

V usage is TRBV18 and J usage is TRBJ2-5, with D hard to call. This CDR3 spans 11 amino acids. Looked up from germline, CDR1 is KGHSH and CDR2 is LQKENI. Trimming cost V 4 bases and J 2 bases, with 2 bases left between them. In DNA, the CDR3 is TGTGCCAGCTCACATCAAGAGACCCAGTACTTC. Translation: CASSHQETQYF.

The rearrangement links TRBV10-3 to TRBJ1-1; 7 nucleotides line up with TRBD1. The CDR3 sequence is 14 residues long. V shed 6 bases, J shed 0 bases, and the junction held 4 bases outside the gene matches. Germline V gene data show CDR1 as ENHRY and CDR2 as SYGVKD. CDR3 in DNA: TGTGCCATCAGCTCCGGGACAGTGAACACTGAAGCTTTCTTT. As protein: CAISSGTVNTEAFF.

The chain employs TRBV7-9 and TRBJ1-5, with D uncertain. The length of the CDR3 is 15 residues. V lost 2 bases to trimming and J lost 0 bases, with 8 bases between them. Per the germline V gene, CDR1 is SEHNR and CDR2 is FQNEAQ (reference sequence). The CDR3 DNA sequence: TGTGCCAGCAGCTTATCAGGAAATAGCAATCAGCCCCAGCATTTT. It yields the protein CASSLSGNSNQPQHF.

The J gene is TRBJ1-1, the V gene TRBV7-9; D unclear. Germline CDR1 and CDR2: SEHNR and FQNEAQ (reference sequence). V dropped 5 bases and J dropped 8 bases, with 9 bases sitting between them. This CDR3 is built from 11 residues. The DNA of the CDR3 is TGTGCCAGCAGCCGGACCCCAGAAGCTTTCTTT. Its protein product is CASSRTPEAFF.

The chain links TRBV5-6 to TRBJ1-5; D call uncertain. V lost 1 base, J lost 2 bases, and 7 bases lay in between. Germline assignment: CDR1 SGHDT and CDR2 YYEEEE. The CDR3 totals 14 residues. The CDR3 here is CASSLSGGNQPQHF. In DNA form, the CDR3 reads TGTGCCAGCAGCTTGAGTGGGGGCAATCAGCCCCAGCATTTT.

This chain links TRBV19 with TRBJ2-1, with 13 bases matching TRBD2. Germline CDR1 is LNHDA and CDR2 is SQIVND (reference sequence). The CDR3 totals 16 residues. V dropped 2 bases and J dropped 6; count of bases not matched to a gene: 4. This CDR3 reads CASSIRRTSGGNEQFF. In DNA form, the CDR3 reads TGTGCCAGTAGTATACGCAGGACTAGCGGGGGCAATGAGCAGTTCTTC.

V is TRBV28 and J is TRBJ2-5, with D maybe TRBD1 (6 bases). The length of the CDR3 is 13 residues. Germline assignment: CDR1 MDHEN and CDR2 SYDVKM. The V gene lost 2 bases and the J gene lost 3 bases, with 7 bases spanning the gap. CDR3 region: CASSLRTEETQYF. The CDR3 DNA reads as TGTGCCAGCAGTTTACGGACAGAAGAGACCCAGTACTTC.

The chain links TRBV10-1 to TRBJ2-3; 7 bases are shared with TRBD1. V lost 3 bases, J lost 0 bases, and 6 bases stayed unmatched. The CDR3 loop spans 16 amino acids. The germline gives CDR1 WNHNN, CDR2 SYGVQD (reference sequence). CDR3 DNA sequence: TGCGCCAGCAGTGACCTGGGACAGTCTAGCACAGATACGCAGTATTTT. Residues: CASSDLGQSSTDTQYF.

The chain combines TRBV30 with TRBJ2-3; 7 bases match TRBD2. J lost 3 bases, V lost 3 bases, and 9 bases had no gene match. The germline CDR1 and CDR2 sequences are GTSNPN and SVGIG (reference sequence). The CDR3 runs 15 residues. CDR3 sequence reads: CAWSRGLADTDTQYF. CDR3 in DNA: TGTGCCTGGAGCCGCGGGCTAGCGGATACAGATACGCAGTATTTT. Together with reference TRBV30 and TRBJ2-3, the CDR3 gives the full variable domain: SQTIHQWPATLVQPVGSPLSLECTVEGTSNPNLYWYRQAAGRGLQLLFYSVGIGQISSEVPQNLSASRPQDRQFILSSKKLLLSDSGFYLCAWSRGLADTDTQYFGPGTRLTVL.

The J gene is TRBJ2-7, the V gene TRBV7-2; 10 bases agree with TRBD2. V gave up 5 bases and J gave up 0 bases; unmatched junction bases: 4. Germline CDR1 SGHTA, CDR2 FQGNSA. The CDR3 covers 15 residues. CDR3 DNA sequence: TGTGCCAGCAGCGAAAGCGGGGGGGGCTCCTACGAGCAGTACTTC. This sequence encodes CASSESGGGSYEQYF. Full variable domain (missing parts from reference TRBV7-2 and TRBJ2-7): GAGVSQSPSNKVTEKGKDVELRCDPISGHTALYWYRQSLGQGLEFLIYFQGNSAPDKSGLPSDRFSAERTGGSVSTLTIQRTQQEDSAVYLCASSESGGGSYEQYFGPGTRLTVT.

This rearrangement joins TRBV30 to TRBJ2-4; 7 bases fit TRBD2. The V segment lost 1 base and the J segment 6 bases; nucleotides outside the gene matches: 3. CDR3 length: 13 amino acids. Germline CDR1 GTSNPN, CDR2 SVGIG (reference sequence). CDR3 DNA sequence: TGTGCCTGGAGTGGGGAGGGAGGAAACATTCAGTACTTC. This encodes CAWSGEGGNIQYF.

This chain uses TRBV7-9 with TRBJ1-1; a possible D gene is TRBD1 (6 bases). Trimming removed 3 bases at V and 5 bases at J, with 13 bases between. The CDR3 extends over 14 amino acids. The germline gives CDR1 SEHNR, CDR2 FQNEAQ (reference sequence). CDR3 in DNA: TGTGCCAGCAGCTTTGGAGGGGGGCGAACTGAAGCTTTCTTT. Protein sequence: CASSFGGGRTEAFF.

This chain connects TRBV18 to TRBJ2-5; 7 nucleotides align to TRBD1. CDR3 length: 15 amino acids. The V segment lost 2 bases and the J segment 4 bases; nucleotides outside the gene matches: 7. In germline, CDR1 is KGHSH, CDR2 LQKENI. The CDR3 DNA reads TGTGCCAGCTCACCAACTCGACAGGGCGCAGAGACCCAGTACTTC. As protein: CASSPTRQGAETQYF.

The chain has TRBV10-3 and TRBJ2-7, with a possible D match to TRBD1 (6 bases). The CDR3 is 11 residues long. Germline CDR1 is ENHRY and CDR2 is SYGVKD. V was pared by 10 bases and J by 3 bases, with 10 bases between. The CDR3 DNA reads TGTGCCAACTCGGACAGCTACGAGCAGTACTTC. Protein: CANSDSYEQYF.

This clone occurred a few times. The chain is built from TRBV30 and TRBJ1-2, with D perhaps TRBD1 (5 bases). With 2 bases removed from V and 8 bases from J, the gap between germline ends came to 15 bases. Germline V gene lookup returns CDR1 GTSNPN and CDR2 SVGIG (reference sequence). This CDR3 is 13 amino acids long. CDR3 DNA: TGTGCCTGGAGTAGGGGTGTCCGGGACGGCTACACCTTC. Translating it yields CAWSRGVRDGYTF.

The rearrangement uses TRBV11-2 and TRBJ2-7, with 8 bases fitting TRBD2. V shed 5 bases, J shed 6 bases, and the junction held 12 bases outside the gene matches. CDR1 and CDR2 from the germline V gene are SGHAT and FQNNGV. The CDR3 spans 15 residues. This CDR3 is CASSPIGLATGEQYF. As DNA, the CDR3 is TGTGCCAGCAGCCCCATAGGACTAGCTACAGGCGAGCAGTACTTC. Together with reference TRBV11-2 and TRBJ2-7, the CDR3 gives the full variable domain: EAGVAQSPRYKIIEKRQSVAFWCNPISGHATLYWYQQILGQGPKLLIQFQNNGVVDDSQLPKDRFSAERLKGVDSTLKIQPAKLEDSAVYLCASSPIGLATGEQYFGPGTRLTVT.

The genes are TRBV18 and TRBJ1-1; no firm D call. The V end was cut by 2 bases, the J end by 3 bases, with 4 bases between. The CDR3 runs 12 residues. Germline V gives CDR1 KGHSH, CDR2 LQKENI. The CDR3 nucleotides read TGTGCCAGCTCACCAGGGGACACTGAAGCTTTCTTT. Translated, it gives CASSPGDTEAFF.

The chain uses TRBV5-1 and TRBJ2-1, with D perhaps assigned TRBD1 or TRBD2 (5 bases each). The CDR3 consists of 11 residues. The V and J ends lost 6 bases and 10 bases respectively, with 11 bases between them. Germline V lookup: CDR1 SGHRS, CDR2 YFSETQ. In DNA form, the CDR3 reads TGCGCCAGCACCCTATGGGGGGAGCAGTTCTTC. Translation: CASTLWGEQFF.